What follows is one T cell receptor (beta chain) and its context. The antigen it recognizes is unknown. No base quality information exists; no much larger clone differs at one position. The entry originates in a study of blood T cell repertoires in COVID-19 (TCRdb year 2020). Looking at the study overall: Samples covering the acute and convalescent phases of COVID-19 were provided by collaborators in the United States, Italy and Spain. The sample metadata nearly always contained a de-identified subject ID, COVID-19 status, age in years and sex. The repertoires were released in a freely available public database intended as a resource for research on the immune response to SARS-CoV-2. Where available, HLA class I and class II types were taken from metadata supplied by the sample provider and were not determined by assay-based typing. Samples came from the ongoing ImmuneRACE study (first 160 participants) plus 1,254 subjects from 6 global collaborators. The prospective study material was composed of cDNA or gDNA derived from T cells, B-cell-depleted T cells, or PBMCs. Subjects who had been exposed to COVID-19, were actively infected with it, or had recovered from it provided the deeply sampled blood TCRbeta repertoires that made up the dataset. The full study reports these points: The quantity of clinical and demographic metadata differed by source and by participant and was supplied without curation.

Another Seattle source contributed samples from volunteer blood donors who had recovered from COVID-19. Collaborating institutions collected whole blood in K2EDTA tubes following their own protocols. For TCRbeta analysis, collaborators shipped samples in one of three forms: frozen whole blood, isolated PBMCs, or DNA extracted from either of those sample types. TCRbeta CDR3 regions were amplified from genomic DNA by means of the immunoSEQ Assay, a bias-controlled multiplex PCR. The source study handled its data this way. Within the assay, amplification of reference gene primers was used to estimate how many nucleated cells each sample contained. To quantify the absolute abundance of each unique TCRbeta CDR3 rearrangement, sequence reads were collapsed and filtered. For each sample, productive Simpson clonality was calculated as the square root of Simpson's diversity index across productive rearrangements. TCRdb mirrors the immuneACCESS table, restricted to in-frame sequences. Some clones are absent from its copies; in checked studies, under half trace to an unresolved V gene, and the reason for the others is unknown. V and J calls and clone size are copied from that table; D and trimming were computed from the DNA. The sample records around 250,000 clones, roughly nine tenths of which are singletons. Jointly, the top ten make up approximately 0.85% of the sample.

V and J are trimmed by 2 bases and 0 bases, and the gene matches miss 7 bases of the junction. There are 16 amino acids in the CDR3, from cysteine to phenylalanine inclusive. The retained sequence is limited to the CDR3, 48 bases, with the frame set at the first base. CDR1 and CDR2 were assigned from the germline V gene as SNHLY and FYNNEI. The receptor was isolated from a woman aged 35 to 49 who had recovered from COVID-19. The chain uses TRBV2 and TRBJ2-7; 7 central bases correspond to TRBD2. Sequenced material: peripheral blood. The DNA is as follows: TGTGCCAGCAGTGAACCCGGGGGGTGGAGCTCCTACGAGCAGTACTTC. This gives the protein CASSEPGGWSSYEQYF.